The next 8 T cell receptor beta chains were all read from a single sample in a study of CD8+ T cells in alopecia areata. Described treatment: oral pan-JAK inhibitor, 5-10 mg twice daily. cDNA serving as the sequencing template came from extracted, reverse transcribed RNA. Assay used: immunoSEQ multiplex PCR; TCRdb lists only in-frame clones, some missing. The table includes more than 90,000 clones, roughly 55% detected once. The sample was CD8+ T cells sorted from blood, taken at week 24, from a patient treated with tofacitinib. The receptors were gathered from a human donor with alopecia areata.

This clone was counted a few times. The V call is TRBV7-3, the J call TRBJ2-1; 9 positions agree with TRBD2. J was trimmed by 6 bases and V by 1 base; bases with no gene match: 4. From germline, CDR1 is SGHTA and CDR2 FQGTGA. This CDR3 region has 15 residues. The CDR3 DNA is TGTGCCAGCAGCTTAATGCGGGGGGGCCCCAATGAGCAGTTCTTC. It is translated as CASSLMRGGPNEQFF.

The CDR3 DNA sequence: TGTGCCAGCAGTTTATATCCTGACAGGTTCTATGGCTACACCTTC. It is translated as CASSLYPDRFYGYTF. This rearrangement joins TRBV27 to TRBJ1-2; weak D call: TRBD1 (6 bases). The germline V and J ends were trimmed by 1 base and 4 bases, with 13 bases remaining between them. The CDR3 is 15 amino acids. CDR1 and CDR2 from the germline V gene are MNHEY and SMNVEV (reference sequence).

This chain joins TRBV27 and TRBJ1-5; TRBD1 might be the D (6 bases). Germline V lookup: CDR1 MNHEY, CDR2 SMNVEV (reference sequence). Trimming took 6 bases from V and 1 from J, leaving 16 bases between them. The CDR3 extends over 16 amino acids. CDR3: CASSTSAGDSNQPQHF. DNA for the CDR3: TGTGCCAGCAGCACTTCCGCAGGGGACAGCAATCAGCCCCAGCATTTT.

V and J are TRBV7-8 and TRBJ2-7; 10 bases line up with TRBD2. J lost 0 bases, V lost 1 base, and 9 bases had no gene match. Germline loops: CDR1 SGHVS, CDR2 FQNEAQ. The CDR3 is 18 residues long. The CDR3 spells CASSLVASGGLSSYEQYF. CDR3 nucleotides: TGTGCCAGCAGCTTAGTGGCTAGCGGGGGCCTTAGCTCCTACGAGCAGTACTTC.

Only a few counts were recorded for this clone. The CDR3 here is CSVFQGVGYNEQFF. The CDR3 DNA sequence: TGCAGCGTTTTTCAGGGGGTCGGCTACAATGAGCAGTTCTTC. The chain joins TRBV29-1 to TRBJ2-1; 7 nucleotides match TRBD1. CDR3 size: 14 residues. V was clipped by 5 bases and J by 3 bases; unmatched bases: 7. Germline loops: CDR1 SQVTM, CDR2 ANQGSEA.

This clone showed up just a few times. The genes are TRBV6-6 and TRBJ1-1; D gene ambiguous. V was trimmed by 2 bases and J by 8 bases, leaving 12 bases between them. CDR1 and CDR2 from the germline V gene are MNHNY and SVGAGI (reference sequence). The CDR3 is 13 amino acids. CDR3 bases: TGTGCCAGCAGTTACCCATCGACTCCCGAAGCTTTCTTT. Translated: CASSYPSTPEAFF.

This chain connects TRBV6-1 to TRBJ2-7, with D maybe TRBD1 (5 bases). In germline, CDR1 is MNHNS, CDR2 SASEGT. V was clipped by 7 bases and J by 1 base, with 14 bases between them. The CDR3 length is 14 residues. The CDR3 sequence is CASNFRTLSYEQYF. CDR3 sequence (DNA): TGTGCCAGCAATTTCAGGACACTTTCCTACGAGCAGTACTTC.

The chain joins TRBV6-5 to TRBJ2-7; the match to TRBD2 covers 7 bases. From germline, CDR1 is MNHEY and CDR2 SVGAGI. Unmatched junction bases numbered 2, after V lost 2 bases and J lost 4 bases. This CDR3 comprises 13 residues. The CDR3 is CASSYGEGYEQYF. For the CDR3, the DNA is TGTGCCAGCAGTTACGGGGAGGGTTACGAGCAGTACTTC.